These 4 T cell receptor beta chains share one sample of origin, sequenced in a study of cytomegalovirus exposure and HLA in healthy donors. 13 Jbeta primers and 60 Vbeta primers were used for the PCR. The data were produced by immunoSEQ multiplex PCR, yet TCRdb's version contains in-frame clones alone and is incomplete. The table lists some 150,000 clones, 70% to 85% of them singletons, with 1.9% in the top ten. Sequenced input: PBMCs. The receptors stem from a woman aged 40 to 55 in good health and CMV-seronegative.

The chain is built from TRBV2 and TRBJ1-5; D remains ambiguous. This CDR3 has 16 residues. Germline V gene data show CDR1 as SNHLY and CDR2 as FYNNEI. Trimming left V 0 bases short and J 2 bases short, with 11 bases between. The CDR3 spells CASSEAQRVGNQPQHF. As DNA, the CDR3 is TGTGCCAGCAGTGAAGCGCAAAGAGTCGGCAATCAGCCCCAGCATTTT.

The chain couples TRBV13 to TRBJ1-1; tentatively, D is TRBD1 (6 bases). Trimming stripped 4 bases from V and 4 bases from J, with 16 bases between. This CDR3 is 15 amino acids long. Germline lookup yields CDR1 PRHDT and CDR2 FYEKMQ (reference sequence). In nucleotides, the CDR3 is TGTGCCAGCAGCTCCTACGGACAGAGGTTCACTGAAGCTTTCTTT. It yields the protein CASSSYGQRFTEAFF.

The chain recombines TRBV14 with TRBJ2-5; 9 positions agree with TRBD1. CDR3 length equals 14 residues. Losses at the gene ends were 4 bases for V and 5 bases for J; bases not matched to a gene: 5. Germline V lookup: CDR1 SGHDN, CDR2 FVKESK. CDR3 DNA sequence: TGTGCCAGCAGCCCAATAACAGGGGGCGAGACCCAGTACTTC. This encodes CASSPITGGETQYF.

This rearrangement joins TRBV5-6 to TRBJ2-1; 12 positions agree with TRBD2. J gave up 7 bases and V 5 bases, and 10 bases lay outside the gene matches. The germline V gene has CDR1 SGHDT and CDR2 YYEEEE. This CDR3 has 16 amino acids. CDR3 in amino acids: CASRTRLAGVTNEQFF. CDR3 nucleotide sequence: TGTGCCAGCAGGACTAGACTAGCGGGAGTGACAAATGAGCAGTTCTTC.